This T cell receptor beta chain was found in a study of cytomegalovirus exposure and HLA in healthy donors. Primers included in the PCR were 60 Vbeta and 13 Jbeta primers. Repertoires were generated with immunoSEQ multiplex PCR, while TCRdb's copy carries only in-frame clones and drops some. The table lists 130,000 or so clones, around 80% of them singletons. The length of the CDR3 is 15 residues. CDR1 and CDR2 (germline): SNHLY, FYNNEI. J gave up 5 bases and V 7 bases, and 10 bases lay outside the gene matches. The sequenced sample was PBMCs. This TCR came from a female donor in good health and CMV-seronegative. The chain employs TRBV2 and TRBJ1-4; 7 bases match TRBD1. The CDR3: CASTEVGTANEKLFF. Here the CDR3 DNA reads TGTGCCAGCACAGAAGTGGGGACAGCGAATGAAAAACTGTTTTTT.